This T cell receptor beta chain was recovered during a study of Ad26.COV2.S vaccination and SARS-CoV-2 variants (TCRdb year 2021). In the study overall: Vaccine-arm donors were drawn from COV1001, a multicentre, randomized, double-blind, placebo-controlled phase I-IIa trial of Ad26.COV2.S in healthy adults. Trial participants were randomized into five groups of five, in which low-dose or high-dose Ad26.COV2.S was given once or twice, or placebo was given on both occasions. TCRbeta repertoire sequencing was used to assess the specificity and breadth of SARS-CoV-2-reactive T cell receptors after Ad26.COV2.S vaccination. Throughout the experiments and outcome assessment, investigators stayed blinded to trial group allocation. The TCR-sequenced set comprised roughly 30 samples: approximately 20 Ad26.COV2.S vaccine recipients, 5 placebo recipients and 8 SARS-CoV-2 convalescent individuals. Dosing of Ad26.COV2.S was intramuscular, at either 5x10^10 or 1x10^11 viral particles, delivered as one shot or as two shots spaced 56 days apart. Study-wide conclusions, independent of this receptor: After vaccination, spike-specific CD8+ and CD4+ T cell responses were reported to show substantial breadth. Higher spike-specific TCR breadth was observed in Ad26.COV2.S recipients than in placebo recipients (P = 0.0014). Comparable non-spike TCR breadth was observed between vaccine and placebo recipients, consistent with only spike being contained in the vaccine. According to the authors, total T cell responses may have been underestimated by the TCR breadth and depth analyses. The study lacked the statistical power to compare responses across vaccine doses or regimens.

The immunoSEQ Assay was used to sequence TCRbeta CDR3 regions. After extraction, genomic DNA underwent amplification by bias-controlled multiplex PCR, followed by high-throughput sequencing. As for the authors' bioinformatics: To quantify the absolute abundance of every unique TCRbeta CDR3 region, sequences were collapsed and filtered. T cell fraction was estimated by normalization of TCRbeta template counts to usable DNA, with usable DNA being measured through amplification of reference genes present in all nucleated cells. Repertoire TCRs were annotated as SARS-CoV-2-specific by exact matching of V gene, CDR3 amino acid sequence and J gene to a known reactive TCR set. MIRA supplied the reference SARS-CoV-2 TCR set, which was filtered for enrichment in COVID-19-positive ImmuneCODE repertoires so that public or cross-reactive TCRs were removed. Based on the MIRA antigens, annotated TCRs were further analysed at the level of specific ORF or position within ORF. Breadth was defined as the number of annotated unique rearrangements divided by the total number of unique productive rearrangements, and depth was defined as the summed frequency of the annotated unique rearrangements. TCR breadth was compared between groups using two-sided Wilcoxon rank-sum tests. Here the immuneACCESS table is served through TCRdb, limited to in-frame sequences with V and J called. Missing clones are a known gap in these copies; in checked studies unresolved V genes cover under half, and the rest lacks a known reason. The DNA gave D and trimming, while V, J and clone size come from that table. For this sample there are 350,000 to 450,000 clones; 70% to 90% appear just once. Under 2% of the sample is in the top ten clones.

CDR1 KGHDR and CDR2 SFDVKD were looked up in the germline V gene. Unmatched junction bases come to 9, with V trimmed by 5 bases and J by 9 bases. Counted from cysteine to phenylalanine, this CDR3 has 14 amino acids. The kept DNA is CDR3 alone, 42 bases in frame from the first base. To note about this clone: Its binding antigen is unknown. Base-call qualities are not available, and no considerably larger clone is one nucleotide away.

In light of the paper, this sample's treatment or condition label describes: 19 received Ad26.COV2.S at low or high dose, single or two shots; five or six received placebo; per-sample allocation not given. For vaccine and placebo recipients, the sequenced repertoires came from samples collected on day 63 after the first injection. Cohort 1b enrolled fewer than 30 adults aged 18-55 years at a single site in Boston, USA, between 29 July and 7 August 2020. Ad26.COV2.S was a replication-incompetent adenovirus type 26 vector that expressed a prefusion-stabilized SARS-CoV-2 spike protein derived from the original Wuhan strain.

This sequence uses TRBV24-1 and TRBJ2-1; 7 junctional bases match TRBD2. Sequences were derived from peripheral blood, sampled in a trial of Ad26.COV2.S vaccine versus placebo. This clonotype originated in a person aged 18-60 years who received the Ad26.COV2.S COVID-19 vaccine or a placebo. CDR3 reads: CATSVGGGRGEQFF. The DNA sequence is given as TGTGCCACCAGTGTCGGGGGAGGGCGGGGTGAGCAGTTCTTC.